The TCR beta chain under discussion was sequenced for a study of shared clonotypes between healthy human individuals. Study observations and caveats: What naive subsets generally showed was a larger estimated richness than memory subsets showed.

CDR1 is MDHEN and CDR2 is SYDVKM in the germline V gene. CDR3 length: 18 residues. V shed 4 bases, J shed 4 bases, and the junction held 16 bases outside the gene matches. Method: immunoSEQ multiplex PCR; TCRdb's copy keeps in-frame clones and lacks some. The sample has millions of clones, 93% seen once. With respect to this clone: Its antigen is undetermined.

Sequencing was done on a sample of naive CD4+ T cells from PBMCs. Noted subset: CD45RA+ positively selected. The origin of this receptor is a man younger than 35 in good health. Some clones in this sample may be carry-over from other donors' samples. This chain joins TRBV28 and TRBJ2-3; 8 nucleotides align to TRBD2. For the CDR3, the DNA is TGTGCCAGCAGTTCCCCGGGGGGGAGCGGGAGTGGCCCAGATACGCAGTATTTT. Protein: CASSSPGGSGSGPDTQYF.